Here is one TCR beta chain with its context. The data belong to a study of blood T cells in healthy people across ages. The CDR3 consists of 16 residues. CDR1 is SGHNT and CDR2 is YYREEE in the germline V gene (reference sequence). The authors ran a second PCR of 7 to 11 cycles using a sample-barcoded 5' primer and a J-beta primer mix. One entry per CDR3 protein results from TCRdb running MiXCR on the 5' RACE reads. The sample lists hundreds of thousands of distinct CDR3 sequences; around 41% were seen once. The TCR originated in a man older than 75 in good health. Sequencing was carried out using blood. V gene TRBV5-4 combines with J gene TRBJ2-1; D perhaps matches TRBD1 (6 bases). The DNA end favors TRBJ2-7, so the J call may be wrong. The CDR3 is CASSLAVGASYNEQYF. The CDR3 region has the DNA TGTGCCAGCAGCTTGGCCGTGGGGGCGTCTTACAATGAGCAGTACTTC.